The text below deals with one T cell receptor (beta chain). Its cognate antigen is unknown. TCRdb keeps only in-frame clones here, not all; method: immunoSEQ multiplex PCR. The repertoire holds roughly 320,000 clones, with more than 70% as singletons. The treatment denotes: around 19 received Ad26.COV2.S at low or high dose, single or two shots; about 5 received placebo; per-sample allocation not given. Day 63 after the first injection of vaccine or placebo was the sampling time. Trimming removed 2 bases from V and 5 bases from J, with 9 bases in between. In germline, CDR1 is KGHSH, CDR2 LQKENI. The CDR3 length is 13 residues. This sample was taken from a study of Ad26.COV2.S vaccination and SARS-CoV-2 variants. Study in general: Vaccine-arm donor from the placebo-controlled COV1001 Ad26.COV2.S trial. The study, taken as a whole, reports: Reported post-vaccination CD8+ and CD4+ T cell responses to spike showed substantial breadth. Comparable non-spike TCR breadth was observed in vaccine and placebo recipients.

This material consisted of peripheral blood, taken in a trial of Ad26.COV2.S vaccine versus placebo. This chain links TRBV18 with TRBJ1-1; D not resolved. This clonotype was obtained from a person aged 18 to 59 who received the Ad26.COV2.S COVID-19 vaccine or a placebo. In DNA, the CDR3 is TGTGCCAGCTCACCAATCCGGGATACTGAAGCTTTCTTT. Its protein product is CASSPIRDTEAFF. Looking up the rest from reference TRBV18 and TRBJ1-1 gives the full variable domain: NAGVMQNPRHLVRRRGQEARLRCSPMKGHSHVYWYRQLPEEGLKFMVYLQKENIIDESGMPKERFSAEFPKEGPSILRIQQVVRGDSAAYFCASSPIRDTEAFFGQGTRLTVV.